The 16 T cell receptor beta chains below come from one sample, sequenced in a study of shared clonotypes between healthy human individuals. The assay was immunoSEQ multiplex PCR, and TCRdb's table has in-frame clones only and misses some. This table holds 850,000 to 1,100,000 clones, approximately 80% found once. Sequencing was carried out using memory CD4+ T cells from PBMCs. Subset reported: CD45RA-negative fraction. Receptors originate from a man between 18 and 35 years old in good health. Some clones in this sample may be carry-over from other donors' samples.

About this clone itself: In the same sample, other DNA sequences code for this CDR3. The CDR3 sequence is CAWSSGGYGYTF. The CDR3, as DNA: TGTGCCTGGAGTTCCGGGGGCTATGGCTACACCTTC. This chain links TRBV30 with TRBJ1-2; the D gene is possibly TRBD1 (5 bases). The CDR3 has 12 amino acids. Germline V gene data show CDR1 as GTSNPN and CDR2 as SVGIG (reference sequence). Deletions cut 2 bases from V and 4 bases from J, with 8 bases between.

The chain employs TRBV5-8 and TRBJ1-1, with D perhaps TRBD1 (6 bases). Germline V gene lookup returns CDR1 SGHTS and CDR2 YDEGEE. Trimming left V 3 bases short and J 0 bases short, with 15 bases between. This CDR3 region has 16 residues. Written as DNA, the CDR3 is TGTGCCAGCAGCTCCCCGAAGGGGACAATGAACACTGAAGCTTTCTTT. Translation: CASSSPKGTMNTEAFF.

In its sample, this clone was seen a few times. The same CDR3 arises from other DNA sequences in this sample as well. The V call is TRBV4-1, the J call TRBJ2-7; 8 bases align to TRBD1. The germline V gene has CDR1 MGHRA and CDR2 YSYEKL. V was pared by 4 bases and J by 6 bases, with 11 bases of the junction left unmatched. This CDR3 spans 15 amino acids. The DNA of the CDR3 is TGCGCCAGCAGCCTCGCATCGGGACAGGTTTTCGAGCAGTACTTC. Encoded protein: CASSLASGQVFEQYF.

This clone appeared a few times. The chain has TRBV11-3 and TRBJ2-1; D gene uncertain. Germline assignment: CDR1 SGHNT and CDR2 YENEEA. V was trimmed by 1 base and J by 9 bases, leaving 4 bases between them. This CDR3 spans 11 amino acids. CDR3 nucleotides: TGTGCCAGCAGCTTAGGGAGTGAGCAGTTCTTC. Residues: CASSLGSEQFF.

The chain joins TRBV7-2 to TRBJ2-2; 9 bases agree with TRBD1. This CDR3 is 15 amino acids long. Trimming removed 5 bases from V and 7 bases from J; junction bases left unmatched: 8. CDR1 is SGHTA, CDR2 FQGNSA, per germline. The CDR3 spells CASSVPGQGGGELFF. CDR3 nucleotides: TGTGCCAGCAGCGTACCGGGACAGGGCGGCGGGGAGCTGTTTTTT.

The chain links TRBV9 to TRBJ2-3; TRBD2 might be the D (6 bases). This CDR3 contains 17 residues. Germline V lookup: CDR1 SGDLS, CDR2 YYNGEE. The ends were cut back, 0 bases at V and 3 bases at J, with 17 bases in the middle. The chain's CDR3 is CASSVASGTLFTDTQYF. CDR3 nucleotide sequence: TGTGCCAGCAGCGTAGCGTCCGGGACTTTGTTTACAGATACGCAGTATTTT.

The chain employs TRBV11-2 and TRBJ1-1, with D possibly being TRBD1 (6 bases). The CDR3 consists of 16 residues. Deletions cut 1 base from V and 0 bases from J, with 12 bases between. The germline V gene encodes CDR1 SGHAT and CDR2 FQNNGV. DNA of the CDR3: TGTGCCAGCAGCTTAGCTCTTAGGGGGATGAACACTGAAGCTTTCTTT. Amino acids: CASSLALRGMNTEAFF.

The chain joins TRBV18 to TRBJ1-2, with D uncertain. The V gene lost 0 bases and the J gene lost 5 bases, with 10 bases spanning the gap. Germline V CDR1 and CDR2: KGHSH, LQKENI. The CDR3 runs to 14 residues. CDR3: CASSPPNMDYGYTF. CDR3 sequence (DNA): TGTGCCAGCTCACCACCGAACATGGATTATGGCTACACCTTC.

The gene calls are TRBV7-9 and TRBJ2-5; 11 bases are a match to TRBD1. The J segment lost 5 bases and the V segment lost 5 bases, leaving 7 bases of the junction unmatched. The CDR3 sequence is 15 residues long. Germline V gene data show CDR1 as SEHNR and CDR2 as FQNEAQ (reference sequence). The CDR3 loop is CASSVWTGGPETQYF. The CDR3 nucleotides are TGTGCCAGCAGCGTGTGGACAGGGGGCCCGGAGACCCAGTACTTC.

This clone was counted only a few times. V gene TRBV28 combines with J gene TRBJ2-4; D is undetermined. Germline assignment: CDR1 MDHEN and CDR2 SYDVKM. CDR3 length equals 14 residues. V was trimmed by 2 bases and J by 0 bases, leaving 5 bases between them. This chain's CDR3 is CASSLGLAKNIQYF. CDR3 DNA sequence: TGTGCCAGCAGTTTAGGTCTAGCCAAAAACATTCAGTACTTC.

About this clone: Additional DNA sequences in this sample encode the identical CDR3. The chain is built from TRBV5-1 and TRBJ2-7; a possible D gene is TRBD1 (5 bases). This CDR3 spans 13 amino acids. Trimming removed 0 bases from V and 4 bases from J, with 8 bases in between. Germline V gene lookup returns CDR1 SGHRS and CDR2 YFSETQ. CDR3 DNA sequence: TGCGCCAGCAGCTTGGGGACAACTTACGAGCAGTACTTC. This sequence encodes CASSLGTTYEQYF.

The chain couples TRBV2 to TRBJ1-2; 10 nucleotides match TRBD1. V was pared by 1 base and J by 7 bases, with 6 bases of the junction left unmatched. The CDR3 covers 15 residues. Germline CDR1 SNHLY, CDR2 FYNNEI. This chain's CDR3 is CASSEGGQGFGGYTF. The DNA of the CDR3 is TGTGCCAGCAGTGAAGGGGGACAGGGGTTTGGTGGCTACACCTTC.

With respect to this clone: This same CDR3 is encoded by further DNA sequences in the sample. The genes are TRBV7-9 and TRBJ2-7; D remains unclear. This CDR3 is built from 11 residues. Germline lookup yields CDR1 SEHNR and CDR2 FQNEAQ (reference sequence). Between the trimmed V and J ends, which lost 5 bases and 3 bases, there was a span of 5 bases. In DNA, the CDR3 is TGTGCCAGCAGCCTGATCTACGAGCAGTACTTC. Translated: CASSLIYEQYF.

A few counts support this clone. The rearrangement uses TRBV12-5 and TRBJ2-1; 11 nucleotides match TRBD2. V was pared by 4 bases and J by 3 bases, with 2 bases of the junction left unmatched. The CDR3 contains 15 residues. Germline V gene data show CDR1 as LGHNT and CDR2 as FRNRAP. CDR3 nucleotides: TGTGCTAGTGGTTCCGGACTAGCGGGCTACAATGAGCAGTTCTTC. This codes for CASGSGLAGYNEQFF.

V and J are TRBV7-9 and TRBJ2-5; 7 bases are a match to TRBD1. V lost 2 bases and J lost 5; bases outside the gene matches: 8. Germline V gene lookup returns CDR1 SEHNR and CDR2 FQNEAQ (reference sequence). The CDR3 contains 15 residues. The CDR3 DNA reads TGTGCCAGCAGCTTACTGACAGGGCCCGCCGAGACCCAGTACTTC. This encodes CASSLLTGPAETQYF.

This clone was counted only a few times. The J gene is TRBJ1-2, the V gene TRBV5-8; no clear D. V was trimmed by 1 base and J by 1 base, leaving 11 bases between them. CDR3 length: 15 residues. Germline values: CDR1 SGHTS, CDR2 YDEGEE. The CDR3, as DNA: TGTGCCAGCAGCTTGTCAAGCATTTTTAACTATGGCTACACCTTC. Protein sequence: CASSLSSIFNYGYTF. The full variable domain, completed using reference TRBV5-8 and TRBJ1-2, is EAGVTQSPTHLIKTRGQQATLRCSPISGHTSVYWYQQALGLGLQFLLWYDEGEERNRGNFPPRFSGRQFPNYSSELNVNALELEDSALYLCASSLSSIFNYGYTFGSGTRLTVV.